Following are 13 T cell receptor beta chains from one sample sequenced in a study of T cells in Graves' hyperthyroidism and ophthalmopathy. Template material for amplifying TCR beta CDR3 regions consisted of RNA transcripts. Initially, a first-round RT-PCR of the TCR CDR3 employed the HTBI primer set. TCRdb passed the multiplex PCR reads through MiXCR, listing each CDR3 protein once. The table has 700,000 to 950,000 distinct CDR3 sequences, approximately 40% seen once. Sequencing input: blood. Receptor source: a woman aged 40 to 55 with Graves' hyperthyroidism.

The chain has TRBV7-2 and TRBJ2-5; no definite D call. The CDR3 spans 10 residues. Per the germline V gene, CDR1 is SGHTA and CDR2 is FQGNSA. Trimming pared 5 bases from V and 13 bases from J, leaving 11 bases between. The CDR3 is CASSQYQRYF. The CDR3 nucleotides are TGTGCCAGCAGCCAATACCAGCGGTACTTC.

The V and J genes are TRBV6-5 and TRBJ2-2; TRBD2 might be the D (5 bases). CDR3 length: 15 amino acids. Per the germline V gene, CDR1 is MNHEY and CDR2 is SVGAGI. The V and J ends lost 7 bases and 7 bases respectively, with 19 bases between them. The CDR3 region has the DNA TGTGCCAGCACCTACGGGGTAGCGATGCTCGGGGAGCTGTTTTTT. Its translation: CASTYGVAMLGELFF.

This clonotype appeared many times. The chain couples TRBV25-1 to TRBJ1-2; 7 nucleotides align to TRBD1. Germline CDR1 MGHDK, CDR2 SYGVNS. CDR3 length: 11 residues. With 7 bases clipped from V and 8 bases from J, the junction kept 4 bases outside the gene matches. The DNA of the CDR3 is TGTGCCAGCACCACAGGGGAGGGCTACACCTTC. This encodes CASTTGEGYTF.

This clonotype was detected a few times. The CDR3 spells CATSDPGTGVDQPQHF. In DNA, the CDR3 is TGTGCCACCAGTGACCCTGGGACAGGTGTGGATCAGCCCCAGCATTTT. The chain joins TRBV24-1 to TRBJ1-5; 8 nucleotides align to TRBD1. V was clipped by 4 bases and J by 5 bases; unmatched bases: 9. The CDR3 covers 16 residues. CDR1 and CDR2 (germline): KGHDR, SFDVKD.

This clonotype was observed a few times. The rearrangement links TRBV12-3 or TRBV12-4 to TRBJ1-1; no definite D call. The length of the CDR3 is 14 residues. Trimming removed 7 bases at V and 10 bases at J, with 22 bases between. Here the CDR3 reads CASTDHRPGLAAFF. CDR3 DNA sequence: TGTGCCAGCACCGACCATCGGCCAGGCCTTGCAGCTTTCTTT.

This clonotype was seen many times. This chain links TRBV9 with TRBJ1-3, with D perhaps matching TRBD1 (5 bases). CDR3 size: 16 residues. Germline V gene lookup returns CDR1 SGDLS and CDR2 YYNGEE. Trimming took off 7 bases at V and 6 bases at J, with 23 bases between the two ends. The CDR3 nucleotides are TGTGCCAGCCAAGGGGACCGACAGATCGGCCCAAACACCATATATTTT. This translates into CASQGDRQIGPNTIYF.

In this sample, this clonotype turned up once. The chain combines TRBV7-2 with TRBJ1-6; D possibly corresponds to TRBD1 (5 bases). Between the trimmed V and J ends, which lost 5 bases and 6 bases, there was a span of 14 bases. The length of the CDR3 is 15 residues. From germline, CDR1 is SGHTA and CDR2 FQGNSA. This chain's CDR3 is CASSQVVQGNSPLHF. DNA for the CDR3: TGTGCCAGCAGCCAAGTTGTGCAGGGTAATTCACCCCTCCACTTT.

The J gene is TRBJ1-6, the V gene TRBV10-3; D perhaps matches TRBD1 (5 bases). The germline V gene encodes CDR1 ENHRY and CDR2 SYGVKD. This CDR3 is 15 amino acids long. V shed 0 bases and J shed 8 bases, with 11 bases lying between them. The CDR3 loop is CAISESVAGDSPLHF. The CDR3 nucleotides are TGTGCCATCAGTGAGTCAGTAGCGGGGGATTCACCCCTCCACTTT.

This clonotype occurred many times. This chain uses TRBV29-1 with TRBJ2-7; 8 nucleotides align to TRBD1. CDR3 length: 13 residues. Trimming at V came to 7 bases and at J to 4 bases, leaving 9 bases not matched to a gene. The germline CDR1 and CDR2 sequences are SQVTM and ANQGSEA. For the CDR3, the DNA is TGCAGCGCCCAAGGACAGGGCCCTTACGAGCAGTACTTC. It specifies CSAQGQGPYEQYF.

The chain joins TRBV25-1 to TRBJ1-2; D is unresolved. Germline V gene lookup returns CDR1 MGHDK and CDR2 SYGVNS. V was pared by 5 bases and J by 8 bases, with 24 bases between. The CDR3 is 16 amino acids. This CDR3 reads CASSWLPRDTGGGYTF. The CDR3 bases are TGTGCCAGCAGTTGGCTCCCCCGAGACACGGGAGGCGGCTACACCTTC.

This clonotype was detected ten times or more. This chain links TRBV7-3 with TRBJ2-7, with a possible D match to TRBD1 (5 bases). Germline V CDR1 and CDR2: SGHTA, FQGTGA. The CDR3 has 14 amino acids. The ends were cut back, 2 bases at V and 5 bases at J, with 13 bases in the middle. The CDR3 reads CASSLQGGIDEQYF. Here the CDR3 DNA reads TGTGCCAGCAGCTTACAGGGTGGTATCGACGAGCAGTACTTC.

This clonotype appeared a few times. The chain recombines TRBV20-1 with TRBJ2-2, with D possibly being TRBD2 (5 bases). The CDR3 is made up of 14 amino acids. V was pared by 6 bases and J by 5 bases, with 16 bases between. CDR1 is DFQATT, CDR2 SNEGSKA, per germline (reference sequence). The CDR3 sequence: CSAQTNGGTGELFF. In nucleotides, the CDR3 is TGCAGTGCGCAGACTAACGGTGGGACCGGGGAGCTGTTTTTT.

V usage is TRBV20-1 and J usage is TRBJ2-3; D not certain. Between the trimmed V and J ends, which lost 7 bases and 0 bases, there was a span of 11 bases. This CDR3 is 13 amino acids long. Germline loops: CDR1 DFQATT, CDR2 SNEGSKA (reference sequence). CDR3 sequence (DNA): TGCAGTGAGCCGGAGATTAGCACAGATACGCAGTATTTT. Protein sequence: CSEPEISTDTQYF.